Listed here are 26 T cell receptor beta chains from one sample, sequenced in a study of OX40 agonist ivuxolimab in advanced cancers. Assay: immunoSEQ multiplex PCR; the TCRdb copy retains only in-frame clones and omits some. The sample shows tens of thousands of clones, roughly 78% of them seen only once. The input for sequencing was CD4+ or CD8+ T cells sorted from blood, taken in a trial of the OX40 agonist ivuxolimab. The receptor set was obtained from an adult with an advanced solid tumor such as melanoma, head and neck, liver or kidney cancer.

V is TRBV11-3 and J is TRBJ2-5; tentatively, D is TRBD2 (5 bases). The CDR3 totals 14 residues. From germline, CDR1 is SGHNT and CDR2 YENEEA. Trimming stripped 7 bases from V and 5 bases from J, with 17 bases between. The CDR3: CASTPPGVWETQYF. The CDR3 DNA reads TGTGCCAGCACCCCGCCCGGGGTCTGGGAGACCCAGTACTTC.

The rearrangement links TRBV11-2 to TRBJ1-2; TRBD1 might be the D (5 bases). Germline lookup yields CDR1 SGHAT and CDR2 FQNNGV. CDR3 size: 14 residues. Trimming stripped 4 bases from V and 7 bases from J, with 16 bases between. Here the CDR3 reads CASSWGLRGGGYTF. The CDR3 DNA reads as TGTGCCAGCAGCTGGGGGTTGAGGGGTGGTGGCTACACCTTC.

Written as DNA, the CDR3 is TGTGCCAGCAGTTACGGAAACTATGGCTACACCTTC. As protein: CASSYGNYGYTF. The chain is built from TRBV6-6 and TRBJ1-2; D remains unclear. The V end was cut by 2 bases, the J end by 2 bases, with 3 bases between. The length of the CDR3 is 12 residues. Germline CDR1 is MNHNY and CDR2 is SVGAGI (reference sequence).

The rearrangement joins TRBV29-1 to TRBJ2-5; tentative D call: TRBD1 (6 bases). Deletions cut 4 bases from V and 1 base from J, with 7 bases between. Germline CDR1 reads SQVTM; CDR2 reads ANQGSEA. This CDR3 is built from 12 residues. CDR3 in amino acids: CSVGGPQETQYF. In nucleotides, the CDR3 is TGCAGCGTTGGGGGGCCCCAAGAGACCCAGTACTTC.

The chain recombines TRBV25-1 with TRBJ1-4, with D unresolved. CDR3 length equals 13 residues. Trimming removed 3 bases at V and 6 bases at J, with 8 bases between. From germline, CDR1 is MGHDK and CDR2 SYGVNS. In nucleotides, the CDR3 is TGTGCCAGCAGTGAGGGGTCTGATGAAAAACTGTTTTTT. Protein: CASSEGSDEKLFF.

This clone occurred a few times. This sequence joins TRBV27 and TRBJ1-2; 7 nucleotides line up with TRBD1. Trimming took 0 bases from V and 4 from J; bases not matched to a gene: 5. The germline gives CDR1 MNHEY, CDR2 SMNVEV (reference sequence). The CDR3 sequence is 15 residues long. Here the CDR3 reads CASSLSWDSRYGYTF. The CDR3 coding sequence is TGTGCCAGCAGTTTATCTTGGGACAGTCGCTATGGCTACACCTTC.

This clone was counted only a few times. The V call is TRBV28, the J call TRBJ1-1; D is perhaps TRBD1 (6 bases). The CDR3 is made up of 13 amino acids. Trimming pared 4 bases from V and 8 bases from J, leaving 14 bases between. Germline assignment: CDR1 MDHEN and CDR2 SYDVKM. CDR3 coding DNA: TGTGCCAGCAGTTGGGAACACAGGGTCGAAGCTTTCTTT. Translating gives CASSWEHRVEAFF.

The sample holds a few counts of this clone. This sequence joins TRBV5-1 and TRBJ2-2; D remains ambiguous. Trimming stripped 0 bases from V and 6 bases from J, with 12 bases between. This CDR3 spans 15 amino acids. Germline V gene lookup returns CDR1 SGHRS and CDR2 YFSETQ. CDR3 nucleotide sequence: TGCGCCAGCAGCTTGGTTTTGGGTTCGGCCGGGGAGCTGTTTTTT. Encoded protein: CASSLVLGSAGELFF.

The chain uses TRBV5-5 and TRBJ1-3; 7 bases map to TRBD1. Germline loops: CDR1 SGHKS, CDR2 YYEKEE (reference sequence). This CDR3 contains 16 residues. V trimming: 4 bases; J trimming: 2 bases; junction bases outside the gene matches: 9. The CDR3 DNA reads TGTGCCAGCAGCCCAGGGGGGGGTAAAGCTGGAAACACCATATATTTT. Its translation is CASSPGGGKAGNTIYF.

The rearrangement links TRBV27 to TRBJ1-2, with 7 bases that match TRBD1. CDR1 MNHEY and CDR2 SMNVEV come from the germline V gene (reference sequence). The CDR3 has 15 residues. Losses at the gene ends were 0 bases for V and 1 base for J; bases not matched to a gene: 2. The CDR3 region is CASSLSAGGNYGYTF. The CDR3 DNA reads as TGTGCCAGCAGTTTATCGGCAGGGGGTAACTATGGCTACACCTTC.

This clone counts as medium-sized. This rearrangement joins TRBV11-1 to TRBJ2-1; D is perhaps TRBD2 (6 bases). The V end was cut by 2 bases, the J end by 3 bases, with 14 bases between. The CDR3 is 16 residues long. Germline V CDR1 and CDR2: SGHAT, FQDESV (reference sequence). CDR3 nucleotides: TGTGCCAGCAGCTTACGGGGGTCTAATGGCTACAATGAGCAGTTCTTC. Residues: CASSLRGSNGYNEQFF.

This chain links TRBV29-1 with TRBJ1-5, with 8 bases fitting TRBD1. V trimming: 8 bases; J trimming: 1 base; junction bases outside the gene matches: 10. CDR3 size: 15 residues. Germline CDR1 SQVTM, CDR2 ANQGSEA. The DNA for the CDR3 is TGCAGCTTCCGGACCGGGACAGGAAGCAATCAGCCCCAGCATTTT. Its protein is CSFRTGTGSNQPQHF.

CDR3 coding DNA: TGCGCCAGCAGCCAAAGAGCAAATCAGCCCCAGCATTTT. Protein sequence: CASSQRANQPQHF. The chain links TRBV4-1 to TRBJ1-5; D remains unclear. Trimming stripped 2 bases from V and 4 bases from J, with 6 bases between. Germline lookup yields CDR1 MGHRA and CDR2 YSYEKL. The CDR3 loop spans 13 amino acids.

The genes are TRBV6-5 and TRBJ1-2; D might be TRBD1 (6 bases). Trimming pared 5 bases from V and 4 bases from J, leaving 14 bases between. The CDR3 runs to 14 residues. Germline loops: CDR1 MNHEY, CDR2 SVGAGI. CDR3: CASSPTTGTYGYTF. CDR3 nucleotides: TGTGCCAGCAGTCCCACTACAGGGACCTATGGCTACACCTTC.

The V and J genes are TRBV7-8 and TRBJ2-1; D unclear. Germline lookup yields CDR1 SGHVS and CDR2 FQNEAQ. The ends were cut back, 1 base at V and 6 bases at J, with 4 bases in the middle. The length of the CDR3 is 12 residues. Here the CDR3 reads CASSLGSNEQFF. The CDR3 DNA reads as TGTGCCAGCAGCTTAGGGAGCAATGAGCAGTTCTTC.

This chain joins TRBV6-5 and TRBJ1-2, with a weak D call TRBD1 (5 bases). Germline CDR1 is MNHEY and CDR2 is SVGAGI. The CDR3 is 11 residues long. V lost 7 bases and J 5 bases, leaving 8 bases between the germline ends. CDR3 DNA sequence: TGTGCCAGCACGGAGGGGTATGGCTACACCTTC. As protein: CASTEGYGYTF.

The CDR3 region is CAWSFQTANYGYTF. The CDR3 DNA follows: TGTGCCTGGAGCTTTCAGACAGCGAACTATGGCTACACCTTC. The genes are TRBV30 and TRBJ1-2; possibly TRBD1 for D (5 bases). Trimming shortened V by 3 bases and J by 2 bases, and 13 bases separated the two germline ends. CDR1 is GTSNPN and CDR2 is SVGIG in the germline V gene (reference sequence). CDR3 length equals 14 residues.

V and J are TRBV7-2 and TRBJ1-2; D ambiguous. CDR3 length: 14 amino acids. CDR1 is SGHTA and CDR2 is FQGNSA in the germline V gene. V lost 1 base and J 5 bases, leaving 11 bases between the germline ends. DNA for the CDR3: TGTGCCAGCAGCTTAGTCGGCTCGGGGTATGGCTACACCTTC. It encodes CASSLVGSGYGYTF.

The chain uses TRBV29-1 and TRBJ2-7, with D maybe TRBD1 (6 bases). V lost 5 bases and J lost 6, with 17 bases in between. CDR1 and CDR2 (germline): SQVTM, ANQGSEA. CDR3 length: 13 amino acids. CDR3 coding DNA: TGCAGCGTTATCGTAGATACAGGGCGCGAGCAGTACTTC. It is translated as CSVIVDTGREQYF.

CDR3 nucleotides: TGTGCCAGCAGCTTATTTTCTCTAGCGGGGGGCTTCAATGAGCAGTTCTTC. Translation: CASSLFSLAGGFNEQFF. J is TRBJ2-1 and V is TRBV7-3; 11 nucleotides line up with TRBD2. Germline lookup yields CDR1 SGHTA and CDR2 FQGTGA. The CDR3 has 17 amino acids. After removal of 2 bases from V and 6 bases from J, the junction contained 9 bases not matched to a gene. Based on the CDR3 plus reference TRBV7-3 and TRBJ2-1, the full variable domain is GAGVSQTPSNKVTEKGKYVELRCDPISGHTALYWYRQSLGQGPEFLIYFQGTGAADDSGLPNDRFFAVRPEGSVSTLKIQRTERGDSAVYLCASSLFSLAGGFNEQFFGPGTRLTVL.

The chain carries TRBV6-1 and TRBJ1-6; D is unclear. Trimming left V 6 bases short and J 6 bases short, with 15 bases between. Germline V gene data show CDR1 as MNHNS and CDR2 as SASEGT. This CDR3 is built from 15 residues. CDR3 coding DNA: TGTGCCAGCAGCTCCGGTAGGAACAGTAATTCACCCCTCCACTTT. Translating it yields CASSSGRNSNSPLHF.

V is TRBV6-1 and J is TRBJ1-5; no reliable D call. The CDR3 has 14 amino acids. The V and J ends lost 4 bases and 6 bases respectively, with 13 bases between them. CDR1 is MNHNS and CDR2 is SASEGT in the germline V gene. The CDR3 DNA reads TGTGCCAGCAGTGCTACGAGGAAGGGTCAGCCCCAGCATTTT. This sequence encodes CASSATRKGQPQHF.

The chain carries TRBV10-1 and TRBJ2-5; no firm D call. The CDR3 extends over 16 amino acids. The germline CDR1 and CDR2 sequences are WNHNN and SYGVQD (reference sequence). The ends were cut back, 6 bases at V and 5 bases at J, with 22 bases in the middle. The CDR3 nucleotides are TGCGCCAGCAGATACGGCTCGGGTATTTTCAGGGAGACCCAGTACTTC. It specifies CASRYGSGIFRETQYF.

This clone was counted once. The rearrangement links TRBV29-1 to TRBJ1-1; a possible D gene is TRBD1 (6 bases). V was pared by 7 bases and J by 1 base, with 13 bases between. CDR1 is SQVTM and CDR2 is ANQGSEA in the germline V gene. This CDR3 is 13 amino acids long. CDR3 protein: CSADGQTNTEAFF. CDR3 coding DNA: TGCAGCGCGGATGGACAGACGAACACTGAAGCTTTCTTT.

The CDR3 region is CASSTKISGSGADTQYF. The CDR3 DNA is TGTGCCAGTAGTACAAAAATTAGCGGGAGTGGCGCAGATACGCAGTATTTT. J is TRBJ2-3 and V is TRBV19; 9 bases fit TRBD2. Germline lookup yields CDR1 LNHDA and CDR2 SQIVND (reference sequence). The CDR3 is made up of 17 amino acids. The junction had 12 bases not matched to a gene; V was cut back by 4 bases and J by 4 bases.

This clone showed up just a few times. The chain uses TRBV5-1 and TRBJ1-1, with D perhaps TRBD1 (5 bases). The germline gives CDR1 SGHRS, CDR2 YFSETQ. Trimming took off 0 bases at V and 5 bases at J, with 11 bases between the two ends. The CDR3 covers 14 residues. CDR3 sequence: CASSLVGGETEAFF. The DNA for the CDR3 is TGCGCCAGCAGCTTGGTTGGGGGGGAGACTGAAGCTTTCTTT.